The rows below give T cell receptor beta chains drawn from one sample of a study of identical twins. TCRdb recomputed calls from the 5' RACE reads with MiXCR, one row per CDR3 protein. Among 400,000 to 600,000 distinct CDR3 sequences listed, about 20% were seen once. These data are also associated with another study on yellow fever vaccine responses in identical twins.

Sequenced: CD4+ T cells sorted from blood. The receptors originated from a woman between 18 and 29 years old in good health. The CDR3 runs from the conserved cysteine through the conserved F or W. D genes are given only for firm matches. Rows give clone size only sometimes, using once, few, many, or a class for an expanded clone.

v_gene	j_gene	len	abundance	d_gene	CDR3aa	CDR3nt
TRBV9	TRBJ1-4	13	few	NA	CASSGGPDEKLFF	TGTGCCAGCAGCGGAGGACCGGATGAAAAACTGTTTTTT
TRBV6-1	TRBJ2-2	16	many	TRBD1	CASSVGTGGADGELFF	TGTGCCAGCAGTGTGGGGACAGGGGGCGCGGACGGGGAGCTGTTTTTT
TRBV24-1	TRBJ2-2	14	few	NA	CATSEPASTGELFF	TGTGCCACCAGTGAGCCTGCCTCCACCGGGGAGCTGTTTTTT
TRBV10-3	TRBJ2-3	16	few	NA	CAISESMRAISDTQYF	TGTGCCATCAGTGAGTCGATGCGGGCCATATCGGATACGCAGTATTTT
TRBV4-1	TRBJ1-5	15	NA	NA	CASSPQGLGNQPQHF	TGCGCCAGCAGCCCCCAGGGGTTGGGCAATCAGCCCCAGCATTTT
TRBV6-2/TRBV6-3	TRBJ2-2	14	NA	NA	CASSHPENTGELFF	TGTGCCAGCAGTCACCCAGAGAACACCGGGGAGCTGTTTTTT
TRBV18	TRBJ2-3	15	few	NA	CASSPSLANTDTQYF	TGTGCCAGCTCACCAAGTCTAGCGAACACAGATACGCAGTATTTT
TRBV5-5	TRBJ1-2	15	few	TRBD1	CASSPGTQGIAGYTF	TGTGCCAGCAGCCCAGGGACACAGGGGATCGCTGGCTACACCTTC
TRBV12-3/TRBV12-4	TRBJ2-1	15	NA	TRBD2	CASSLSGGAANEQFF	TGTGCCAGCAGCCTTAGCGGGGGGGCCGCCAATGAGCAGTTCTTC
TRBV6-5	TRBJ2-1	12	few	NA	CASSYVGGEQFF	TGTGCCAGCAGTTACGTCGGCGGCGAGCAGTTCTTC
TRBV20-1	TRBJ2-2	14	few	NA	CSAQLGGTAGELFF	TGCAGTGCTCAACTGGGGGGCACGGCCGGGGAGCTGTTTTTT
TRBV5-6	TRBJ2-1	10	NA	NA	CASGPGEQFF	TGTGCCAGCGGCCCCGGTGAGCAGTTCTTC
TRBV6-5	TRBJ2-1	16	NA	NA	CASSYRILGRNNEQFF	TGTGCCAGCAGTTACCGGATCTTAGGGCGAAACAATGAGCAGTTCTTC
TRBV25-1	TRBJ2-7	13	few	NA	CATGANLIYEQYF	TGTGCTACCGGGGCTAACCTAATCTACGAGCAGTACTTC
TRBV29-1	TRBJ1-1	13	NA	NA	CSVGRQGNTEAFF	TGCAGCGTTGGGAGGCAGGGTAACACTGAAGCTTTCTTT
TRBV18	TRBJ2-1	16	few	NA	CASSPPMDAGSNEQFF	TGTGCCAGCTCACCACCGATGGATGCGGGTTCCAATGAGCAGTTCTTC
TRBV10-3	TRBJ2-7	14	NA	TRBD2	CAIRGGRASDEQYF	TGTGCCATCAGAGGCGGGAGGGCCTCTGACGAGCAGTACTTC
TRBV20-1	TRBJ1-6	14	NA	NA	CSASLLEGNSPLHF	TGCAGTGCTAGTCTGCTAGAAGGCAATTCACCCCTCCACTTT
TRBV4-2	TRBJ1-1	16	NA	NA	CASSQERGPMNTEAFF	TGTGCCAGCAGCCAAGAACGCGGGCCTATGAACACTGAAGCTTTCTTT
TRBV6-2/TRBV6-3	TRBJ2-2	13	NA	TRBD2	CAAGGVNTGELFF	TGTGCCGCGGGAGGTGTGAACACCGGGGAGCTGTTTTTT
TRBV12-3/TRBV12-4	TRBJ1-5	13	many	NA	CASSLRGNQPQHF	TGTGCCAGCAGTTTAAGGGGGAATCAGCCCCAGCATTTT
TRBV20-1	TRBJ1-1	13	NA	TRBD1	CSGRTGSNTEAFF	TGCAGTGGACGGACAGGGTCCAACACTGAAGCTTTCTTT
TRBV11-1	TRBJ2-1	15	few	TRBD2	CASSHTSGSLYEQFF	TGTGCCAGCAGCCATACTAGCGGGAGCTTGTATGAGCAGTTCTTC
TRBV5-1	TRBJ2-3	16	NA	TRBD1	CASSTATGAATDTQYF	TGCGCCAGCAGCACGGCGACAGGGGCCGCCACAGATACGCAGTATTTT
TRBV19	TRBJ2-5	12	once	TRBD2	CASGTSRETQYF	TGTGCCAGTGGGACTAGTAGGGAGACCCAGTACTTC
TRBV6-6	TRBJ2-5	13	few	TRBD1	CASSRTGRETQYF	TGTGCCAGCAGTCGGACAGGGCGGGAGACCCAGTACTTC
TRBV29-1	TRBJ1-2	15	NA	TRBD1	CSVNRDRGSNYGYTF	TGCAGCGTGAACCGGGACAGGGGGTCTAACTATGGCTACACCTTC
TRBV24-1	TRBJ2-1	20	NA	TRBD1	CATSDASIRDRGTFGNEQFF	TGTGCCACCAGTGATGCATCGATCCGGGACAGGGGGACTTTTGGGAATGAGCAGTTCTTC